The 31 T cell receptor beta chains below were found in one sample sequenced in a study of tumor-infiltrating lymphocytes in primary liver carcinoma. TCR beta cDNA was prepared out of around 460 ng total RNA by means of a constant-region primer. Slightly modified ARM-PCR with three nested multiplex PCR rounds yielded TCR beta libraries. TRBV1-TRBV30 forward primers paired with a C-beta reverse primer drove the first two PCR rounds, about 10 cycles each. TCRdb reprocessed the multiplex PCR reads with MiXCR, giving one entry per CDR3 protein. The sample gives roughly 100,000 distinct CDR3 sequences, around 73% of which show up once; less than 15% is in the top ten. The source material, about 20-30 mg of unsorted bulk tissue, was used to co-extract RNA and DNA. Sequenced material: liver tumor tissue from sampling region 2. Regarding subset: tumor region T2, inferior pole. These TCRs come from a woman aged 60-70 years with primary liver carcinoma and hepatitis B virus infection.

The V gene is TRBV7-8, the J gene TRBJ2-2; TRBD2 matches at 11 bases. The length of the CDR3 is 17 residues. Germline values: CDR1 SGHVS, CDR2 FQNEAQ. V lost 5 bases and J lost 12; bases outside the gene matches: 17. CDR3 sequence (DNA): TGTGCCAGCAGCAAGCCCTTAGCGGGAGGGTACACCTGGCAGCTGTTTTTT. As protein: CASSKPLAGGYTWQLFF.

Comments on this clonotype: A much larger clonotype is one base distant, so this may be a read error. The CDR3 does not end in the conserved phenylalanine or tryptophan, so this is likely a read error. The rearrangement links TRBV14 to TRBJ1-1; no firm D call. This CDR3 comprises 12 residues. Germline CDR1 and CDR2: SGHDN and FVKESK. The germline V and J ends were trimmed by 5 bases and 3 bases, with 7 bases remaining between them. Written as DNA, the CDR3 is TGTGCCAGCAGCAACCGACACACTGAAGCTTTCTCT. This translates into CASSNRHTEAFS.

V usage is TRBV20-1 and J usage is TRBJ1-2, with D maybe TRBD1 (6 bases). V was cut by 4 bases and J by 7 bases, with 10 bases left in between. Germline V gene data show CDR1 as DFQATT and CDR2 as SNEGSKA (reference sequence). This CDR3 spans 11 amino acids. Written as DNA, the CDR3 is TGCAGTGCTAAATGGGACATTGGCTACACCTTC. Translation: CSAKWDIGYTF.

On this clonotype itself: Without the conserved terminal phenylalanine or tryptophan, this CDR3 likely stems from a read error. The CDR3 DNA reads TGCAGTGTTGAAGATACAGGCTACGAGCAGTACTCC. Amino acid sequence: CSVEDTGYEQYS. This chain connects TRBV29-1 to TRBJ2-7; possibly TRBD1 for D (5 bases). Germline assignment: CDR1 SQVTM and CDR2 ANQGSEA. This CDR3 has 12 amino acids.

In regard to this clonotype: As the CDR3 is not closed by the conserved phenylalanine or tryptophan, this likely results from a read error. The chain recombines TRBV11-2 with TRBJ2-3, with TRBD2 as a possible D gene (6 bases). The CDR3 covers 17 residues. The germline V and J ends were trimmed by 1 base and 4 bases, with 18 bases remaining between them. In germline, CDR1 is SGHAT, CDR2 FQNNGV. The CDR3 nucleotides are TGTGCCAGCAGCTTAGGAGGACTAACGTACACGCCAGATACGCAGTATCTT. It is translated as CASSLGGLTYTPDTQYL.

This rearrangement joins TRBV7-3 to TRBJ2-1, with 7 nucleotides matching TRBD2. The CDR3 runs to 13 residues. V was pared by 5 bases and J by 7 bases, with 5 bases of the junction left unmatched. Per germline, CDR1 SGHTA and CDR2 FQGTGA. CDR3 bases: TGTGCCAGCAGCCGACCGGGAGGAAATGAGCAGTTCTTC. Translating it yields CASSRPGGNEQFF.

This clonotype was found many times. The chain recombines TRBV28 with TRBJ2-7, with a possible D match to TRBD1 (6 bases). The germline V and J ends were trimmed by 6 bases and 2 bases, with 17 bases remaining between them. Germline V lookup: CDR1 MDHEN, CDR2 SYDVKM. This CDR3 comprises 15 residues. The CDR3 coding sequence is TGTGCCAGCAGATCGAACAGGGCTCTTCCCTACGAGCAGTACTTC. Translating gives CASRSNRALPYEQYF.

In nucleotides, the CDR3 is TGTGCCAGCAGCTTATGGATTCGGATGGAAGGCACAGATACGCAGTATTTT. Translation gives CASSLWIRMEGTDTQYF. The rearrangement uses TRBV11-2 and TRBJ2-3; unclear D gene. This CDR3 has 17 residues. CDR1 and CDR2 from the germline V gene are SGHAT and FQNNGV. Trimming took 2 bases from V and 1 from J, leaving 16 bases between them.

The chain combines TRBV12-3 or TRBV12-4 with TRBJ1-1; TRBD1 matches 8 bases. This CDR3 contains 13 residues. V lost 5 bases, J lost 7 bases, and 6 bases stayed unmatched. Written as DNA, the CDR3 is TGTGCCAGCAGTCCTCGGACAGGGAATGAAGCTTTCTTT. Protein: CASSPRTGNEAFF.

The table lists this clonotype with many counts. The rearrangement links TRBV6-6 to TRBJ1-5; a weak D match, TRBD1 (5 bases). Looked up from germline, CDR1 is MNHNY and CDR2 is SVGAGI (reference sequence). The V end lost 5 bases, the J end lost 3 bases, and 14 bases lay between the germline ends. CDR3 length equals 15 residues. This CDR3 reads CASSRTPGTNQPQHF. The DNA of the CDR3 is TGTGCCAGCAGTCGAACCCCGGGGACCAATCAGCCCCAGCATTTT.

Comments on this clonotype: At one boundary the junction diverges from the germline segment, which might be a read error. This chain joins TRBV29-1 and TRBJ1-5; 8 bases match TRBD1. The germline CDR1 and CDR2 sequences are SQVTM and ANQGSEA. This CDR3 region has 15 residues. The CDR3 nucleotides read TGCAGCGTCCCCGGACAGGGAGGAACGGATCAGCCCCGGCATTTT. It specifies CSVPGQGGTDQPRHF. The full variable domain, with the rest looked up from reference TRBV29-1 and TRBJ1-5, is SAVISQKPSRDICQRGTSLTIQCQVDSQVTMMFWYRQQPGQSLTLIATANQGSEATYESGFVIDKFPISRPNLTFSTLTVSNMSPEDSSIYLCSVPGQGGTDQPRHFGDGTRLSIL.

With regard to this clonotype: The conserved phenylalanine or tryptophan is not found at the CDR3 terminus, so this likely reflects a read error. V and J are TRBV14 and TRBJ2-6; maybe TRBD1 (6 bases). Germline V gene sequence: CDR1 SGHDN, CDR2 FVKESK. CDR3 length equals 20 residues. This chain's CDR3 is CARSQREIRQDLSGANVLTL. The CDR3 bases are TGTGCCAGAAGCCAACGGGAAATCCGACAGGACCTATCTGGGGCCAACGTCCTGACTCTC.

This chain connects TRBV11-2 to TRBJ2-1; D not resolved. Germline V lookup: CDR1 SGHAT, CDR2 FQNNGV. The CDR3 has 15 residues. V was cut by 11 bases and J by 6 bases, with 23 bases left in between. In nucleotides, the CDR3 is TGTGCCGGCATCTTGGCTCGCCAGCCCGGCAATGAGCAGTTCTTC. Its translation is CAGILARQPGNEQFF. Supplemented by reference TRBV11-2 and TRBJ2-1, the full variable domain reads EAGVAQSPRYKIIEKRQSVAFWCNPISGHATLYWYQQILGQGPKLLIQFQNNGVVDDSQLPKDRFSAERLKGVDSTLKIQPAKLEDSAVYLCAGILARQPGNEQFFGPGTRLTVL.

This clonotype was seen only a few times. This rearrangement joins TRBV28 to TRBJ1-2; tentative D call: TRBD1 (6 bases). Trimming removed 3 bases from V and 2 bases from J, with 7 bases in between. This CDR3 has 13 residues. Germline values: CDR1 MDHEN, CDR2 SYDVKM. The CDR3: CASSLRGNYGYTF. The CDR3 coding sequence is TGTGCCAGCAGTTTGAGGGGGAACTATGGCTACACCTTC.

Comment on this clonotype: This sequence may be a read error, since a much larger clone differs from it by one base. The chain combines TRBV29-1 with TRBJ2-2, with a tentative D call TRBD1 (5 bases). This CDR3 spans 12 amino acids. CDR1 is SQVTM, CDR2 ANQGSEA, per germline. Trimming removed 7 bases at V and 7 bases at J, with 13 bases between. In nucleotides, the CDR3 is TGCAGCGGGCGCGACAGAATCGGGGAGCTGTTTTTT. Encoded protein: CSGRDRIGELFF.

The table lists this clonotype with many counts. The chain carries TRBV5-4 and TRBJ2-2, with 7 nucleotides matching TRBD1. The CDR3 runs 14 residues. Germline V gene lookup returns CDR1 SGHNT and CDR2 YYREEE (reference sequence). V lost 4 bases to trimming and J lost 3 bases; unmatched junction nucleotides: 3. As DNA, the CDR3 is TGTGCCAGCAGCCACGGACAGGACACCGGGGAGCTGTTTTTT. Translating it yields CASSHGQDTGELFF.

This clonotype was seen many times. This chain uses TRBV6-1 with TRBJ2-5; 9 bases are shared with TRBD2. V gave up 1 base and J gave up 2 bases; unmatched junction bases: 2. In germline, CDR1 is MNHNS, CDR2 SASEGT. The CDR3 length is 15 residues. The CDR3 sequence is CASSEVAGEQETQYF. In DNA form, the CDR3 reads TGTGCCAGCAGTGAAGTAGCGGGGGAACAAGAGACCCAGTACTTC.

This clonotype has more than one count but fewer than ten. A much more abundant neighbour one base away suggests this may be a read error. The conserved closing phenylalanine or tryptophan is absent in this CDR3, likely reflecting a read error. The gene calls are TRBV5-4 and TRBJ2-5; D unresolved. Germline-derived CDR1 and CDR2 are SGHNT and YYREEE (reference sequence). V was cut by 3 bases and J by 2 bases, with 2 bases left in between. The CDR3 is 11 amino acids. As DNA, the CDR3 is TGTGCCAGCAGCTCTCAAGAGACCCAGTACCTC. Amino acids: CASSSQETQYL.

The chain has TRBV14 and TRBJ2-2; no clear D gene. The CDR3 runs 12 residues. Trimming cost V 8 bases and J 2 bases, with 6 bases left between them. Germline CDR1 SGHDN, CDR2 FVKESK. This CDR3 is CASASNTGELFF. The CDR3 region has the DNA TGTGCCAGCGCTTCAAACACCGGGGAGCTGTTTTTT.

This clonotype was picked up one time. A much larger clone is a single base away; this may be a read error. The chain has TRBV28 and TRBJ1-6; the D gene is possibly TRBD1 (5 bases). In germline, CDR1 is MDHEN, CDR2 SYDVKM. This CDR3 contains 15 residues. This CDR3 reads CVSTIFSGRNSPLHF. The CDR3 bases are TGTGTCAGCACCATTTTTTCAGGGCGCAATTCACCCCTCCACTTT.

J is TRBJ2-3 and V is TRBV18; D remains ambiguous. Per germline, CDR1 KGHSH and CDR2 LQKENI. V gave up 3 bases and J gave up 9 bases, with 22 bases separating them. This CDR3 spans 16 amino acids. The CDR3 DNA reads as TGTGCCAGCTCACCCTCTGCGCGAACAAATAGTGGAACGCAGTATTTT. It yields the protein CASSPSARTNSGTQYF. The whole variable domain, filled in from reference TRBV18 and TRBJ2-3, reads NAGVMQNPRHLVRRRGQEARLRCSPMKGHSHVYWYRQLPEEGLKFMVYLQKENIIDESGMPKERFSAEFPKEGPSILRIQQVVRGDSAAYFCASSPSARTNSGTQYFGPGTRLTVL.

The rearrangement uses TRBV20-1 and TRBJ2-2; TRBD1 might be the D (6 bases). This CDR3 has 13 residues. Germline CDR1 and CDR2: DFQATT and SNEGSKA (reference sequence). Trimming left V 7 bases short and J 8 bases short, with 17 bases between. The DNA of the CDR3 is TGCAGTGTCAATCAGGGGCGCGGGGGGGAGCTGTTTTTT. Translating it yields CSVNQGRGGELFF.

This clonotype was seen repeatedly, ten times or more. V and J are TRBV7-8 and TRBJ2-2; 10 bases line up with TRBD2. Germline V gene sequence: CDR1 SGHVS, CDR2 FQNEAQ. The CDR3 length is 14 residues. Losses at the gene ends were 4 bases for V and 4 bases for J; bases not matched to a gene: 0. CDR3 sequence reads: CASSWTSGTGELFF. CDR3 bases: TGTGCCAGCAGCTGGACTAGCGGCACCGGGGAGCTGTTTTTT.

Details on this clonotype: The junction shows a germline mismatch at one end, possibly a read error. The CDR3 DNA reads TGTGCCAGCAATAAACAGGGCCCTGGGGCCAACGTCCTGACCTTC. Protein sequence: CASNKQGPGANVLTF. V and J are TRBV6-5 and TRBJ2-6; possible D gene TRBD1, 6 bases. CDR3 length equals 15 residues. Germline CDR1 and CDR2: MNHEY and SVGAGI.

In the case of this clonotype: The germline gene is not matched at one end of the junction; a read error may be the cause. V is TRBV12-3 or TRBV12-4 and J is TRBJ2-7, with TRBD2 identical over 7 bases. This CDR3 has 16 amino acids. The CDR3, as DNA: TGTGCCAGCTGCGGGACTACTAGCCTAACCTCCTACGAGCAATACTTC. Translating gives CASCGTTSLTSYEQYF.

The sample holds a few counts of this clonotype. A much larger clone sits a single nucleotide away, making a read error possible. The genes are TRBV5-6 and TRBJ2-5; tentatively, D is TRBD2 (6 bases). Germline V gene data show CDR1 as SGHDT and CDR2 as YYEEEE. Trimming removed 5 bases at V and 3 bases at J, with 17 bases between. This CDR3 comprises 15 residues. The CDR3 region is CASRLYGAGKETQYF. The CDR3 DNA reads as TGTGCCAGCAGGTTGTATGGGGCGGGAAAAGAGACCCAGTACTTC.

V is TRBV7-9 and J is TRBJ2-7; 7 bases match TRBD1. The CDR3 sequence is 15 residues long. With V trimmed by 0 bases and J by 2 bases, 4 bases remained unmatched. Germline lookup yields CDR1 SEHNR and CDR2 FQNEAQ (reference sequence). For the CDR3, the DNA is TGTGCCAGCAGCTTAGCAGGGGGCGCAACCTACGAGCAGTACTTC. Translation gives CASSLAGGATYEQYF.

Points on this clonotype: Germline and junction disagree at one end, which may indicate a read error. This chain uses TRBV11-2 with TRBJ1-3; 7 bases fit TRBD1. The CDR3 contains 19 residues. Germline loops: CDR1 SGHAT, CDR2 FQNNGV. DNA for the CDR3: TGTGCCAACAGCTTACGCTCGTACAGGGGAGCGTACTCTGGAAACGCCATATATTTT. Protein product: CANSLRSYRGAYSGNAIYF.

A remark on this clonotype: Given a much more abundant clone one base away, this may be a read error. V is TRBV28 and J is TRBJ1-1, with D possibly matching TRBD1 (5 bases). V was shortened by 7 bases and J by 10 bases, with 19 bases between the two germline ends. CDR3 length: 13 amino acids. Germline values: CDR1 MDHEN, CDR2 SYDVKM. CDR3 bases: TGTGCCAGCAACGCTCGCCAGGGCCGGGTAGCTTTCTTT. The encoded protein is CASNARQGRVAFF. The full variable domain, rest sourced from reference TRBV28 and TRBJ1-1, is DVKVTQSSRYLVKRTGEKVFLECVQDMDHENMFWYRQDPGLGLRLIYFSYDVKMKEKGDIPEGYSVSREKKERFSLILESASTNQTSMYLCASNARQGRVAFFGQGTRLTVV.

Remarks on this clonotype: An end of the junction differs from the germline gene, which may be a read error. The chain uses TRBV6-6 and TRBJ1-5; D not resolved. CDR3 length: 18 residues. The germline V gene has CDR1 MNHNY and CDR2 SVGAGI (reference sequence). CDR3 nucleotides: TGTGCCAGCAGTAACTCTAGGCTGACACGGAGAGGCAATCGGCCCCAGCATTTT. This translates into CASSNSRLTRRGNRPQHF.

The genes are TRBV11-2 and TRBJ2-5; D is possibly TRBD2 (7 bases). Trimming pared 8 bases from V and 4 bases from J, leaving 14 bases between. Germline V gene lookup returns CDR1 SGHAT and CDR2 FQNNGV. This CDR3 comprises 13 residues. Here the CDR3 DNA reads TGTGCCAGCTTACCAGGGGAGGGAGAGACCCAGTACTTC. Encoded protein: CASLPGEGETQYF.